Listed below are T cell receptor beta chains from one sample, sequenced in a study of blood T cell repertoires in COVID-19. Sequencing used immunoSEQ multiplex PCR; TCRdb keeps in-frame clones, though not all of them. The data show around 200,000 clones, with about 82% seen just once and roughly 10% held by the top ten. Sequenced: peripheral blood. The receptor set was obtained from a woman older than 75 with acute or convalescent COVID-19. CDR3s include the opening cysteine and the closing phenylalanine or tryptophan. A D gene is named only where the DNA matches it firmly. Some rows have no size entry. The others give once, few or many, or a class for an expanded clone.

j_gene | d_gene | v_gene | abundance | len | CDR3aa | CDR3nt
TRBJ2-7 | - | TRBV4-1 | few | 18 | CASSRNNGGSPGSYEQYF | TGCGCCAGCAGCCGAAATAATGGCGGATCCCCGGGCTCCTACGAGCAGTACTTC
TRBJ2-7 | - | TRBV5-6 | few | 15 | CASSLVPGASYEQYF | TGTGCCAGCAGCTTAGTCCCAGGGGCATCCTACGAGCAGTACTTC
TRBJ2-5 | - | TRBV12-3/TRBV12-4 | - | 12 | CASSLFRETQYF | TGTGCCAGCAGTTTATTCAGAGAGACCCAGTACTTC
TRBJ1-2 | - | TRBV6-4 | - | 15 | CASSDSRQANYGYTF | TGTGCCAGCAGTGACTCGAGACAGGCTAACTATGGCTACACCTTC
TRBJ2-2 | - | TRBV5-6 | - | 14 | CASSSVVYGLELFF | TGTGCCAGCAGCTCGGTTGTCTACGGGTTGGAGCTGTTTTTT
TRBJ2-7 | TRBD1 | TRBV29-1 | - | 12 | CSVTQGVNEQYF | TGCAGCGTTACACAGGGGGTAAACGAGCAGTACTTC
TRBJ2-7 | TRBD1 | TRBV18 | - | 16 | CASSTKFQGVRYEQYF | TGTGCCAGCTCAACAAAATTCCAGGGGGTCCGCTACGAGCAGTACTTC
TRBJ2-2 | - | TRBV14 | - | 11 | CASSLVGELFF | TGTGCCAGCAGCCTAGTCGGGGAGCTGTTTTTT
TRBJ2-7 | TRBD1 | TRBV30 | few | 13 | CAFHYRGPYEQYF | TGTGCCTTCCACTACAGGGGTCCCTACGAGCAGTACTTC
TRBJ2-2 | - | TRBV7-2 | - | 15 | CASSFQPGPPGELFF | TGTGCCAGCAGTTTTCAACCAGGGCCCCCCGGGGAGCTGTTTTTT
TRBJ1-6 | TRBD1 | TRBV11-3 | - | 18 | CASSLGTGVRTYNSPLHF | TGTGCCAGCAGCTTAGGGACAGGGGTTCGGACCTATAATTCACCCCTCCACTTT
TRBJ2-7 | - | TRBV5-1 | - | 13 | CASSYNTGNEQYF | TGCGCCAGCAGCTATAATACAGGGAACGAGCAGTACTTC
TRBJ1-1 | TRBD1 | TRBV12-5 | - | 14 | CASGLGQGSTEAFF | TGTGCTAGTGGTTTGGGACAGGGTAGCACTGAAGCTTTCTTT
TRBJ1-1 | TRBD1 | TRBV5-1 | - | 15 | CASSLKTGQNTEAFF | TGCGCCAGCAGCTTGAAGACAGGGCAGAACACTGAAGCTTTCTTT
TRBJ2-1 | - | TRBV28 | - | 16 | CASSQSKAVTYNEQFF | TGTGCCAGCAGTCAGTCTAAAGCGGTAACCTACAATGAGCAGTTCTTC
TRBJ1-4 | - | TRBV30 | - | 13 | CAWIDEVHEKLFF | TGTGCCTGGATAGATGAAGTTCATGAAAAACTGTTTTTT
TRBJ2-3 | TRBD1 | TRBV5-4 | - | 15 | CASSFAGQGTDTQYF | TGTGCCAGCAGCTTTGCCGGACAGGGCACAGATACGCAGTATTTT
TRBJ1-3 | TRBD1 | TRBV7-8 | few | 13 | CASSWTGLNTIYF | TGTGCCAGCAGCTGGACAGGGCTAAACACCATATATTTT
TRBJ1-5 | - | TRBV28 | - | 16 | CASSLSGGNGNQPQHF | TGTGCCAGCAGTTTATCGGGGGGAAACGGAAATCAGCCCCAGCATTTT
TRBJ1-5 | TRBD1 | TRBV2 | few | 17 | CASSSTGTGDRNQPQHF | TGTGCCAGCAGTTCAACCGGGACAGGGGATAGGAATCAGCCCCAGCATTTT
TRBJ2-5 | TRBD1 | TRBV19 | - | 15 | CASSRRTGVSETQYF | TGTGCCAGTAGTCGTAGGACAGGGGTTTCAGAGACCCAGTACTTC
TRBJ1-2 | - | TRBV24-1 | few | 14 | CATSDSTGFYGYTF | TGTGCCACCAGTGATAGCACGGGTTTCTATGGCTACACCTTC
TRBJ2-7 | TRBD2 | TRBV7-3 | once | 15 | CASSLAGADSYEQYF | TGTGCCAGCAGCCTAGCGGGGGCCGACTCCTACGAGCAGTACTTC
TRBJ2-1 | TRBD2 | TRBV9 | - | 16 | CASSATGTSGSDEQFF | TGTGCCAGCAGCGCGACCGGGACTAGCGGGAGCGATGAGCAGTTCTTC
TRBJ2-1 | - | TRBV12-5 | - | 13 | CASGYGVYNEQFF | TGTGCTAGTGGTTACGGGGTCTACAATGAGCAGTTCTTC
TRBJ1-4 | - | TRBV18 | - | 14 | CASSRDTGGEKLFF | TGTGCCAGCTCACGGGACACTGGGGGTGAAAAACTGTTTTTT
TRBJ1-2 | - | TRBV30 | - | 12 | CAWRDLYYGYTF | TGTGCCTGGCGAGATCTTTACTATGGCTACACCTTC
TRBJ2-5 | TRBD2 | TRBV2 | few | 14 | CASRELAHQETQYF | TGTGCCAGCAGGGAACTAGCGCACCAAGAGACCCAGTACTTC
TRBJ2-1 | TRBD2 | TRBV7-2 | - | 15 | CASSLTSGHYNEQFF | TGTGCCAGCAGCCTGACTAGCGGACACTACAATGAGCAGTTCTTC
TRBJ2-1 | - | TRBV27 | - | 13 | CASSFGRYNEQFF | TGTGCCAGCAGTTTTGGCCGATACAATGAGCAGTTCTTC
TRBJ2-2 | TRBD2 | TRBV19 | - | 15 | CASRTPSGGSGELFF | TGTGCCAGTAGGACTCCCTCGGGGGGATCCGGGGAGCTGTTTTTT
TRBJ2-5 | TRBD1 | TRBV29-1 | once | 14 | CSAAPTGGVETQYF | TGCAGCGCTGCGCCGACAGGGGGTGTTGAGACCCAGTACTTC
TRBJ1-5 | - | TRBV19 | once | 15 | CASRTAGRVNQPQHF | TGTGCCAGTAGAACGGCAGGGAGGGTCAATCAGCCCCAGCATTTT
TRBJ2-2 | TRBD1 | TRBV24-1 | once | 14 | CASRGGANTGELFF | TGTGCCAGTAGAGGGGGCGCGAACACCGGGGAGCTGTTTTTT
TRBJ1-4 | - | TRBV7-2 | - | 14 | CASAGGPLNEKLFF | TGTGCCAGCGCGGGGGGTCCCCTTAATGAAAAACTGTTTTTT
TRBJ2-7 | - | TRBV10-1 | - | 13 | CASSEVGGGEQYF | TGCGCCAGCAGTGAGGTGGGGGGTGGCGAGCAGTACTTC
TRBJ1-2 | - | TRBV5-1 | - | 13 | CASRVGGAQGYTF | TGCGCCAGCCGGGTGGGGGGGGCGCAAGGCTACACCTTC
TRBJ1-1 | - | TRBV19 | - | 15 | CASSISGRGKAEAFF | TGTGCCAGTAGTATAAGCGGACGGGGGAAGGCTGAAGCTTTCTTT
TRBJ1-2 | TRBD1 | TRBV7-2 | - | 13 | CASSLTGGGGYTF | TGTGCCAGCAGCTTAACAGGGGGAGGAGGCTACACCTTC
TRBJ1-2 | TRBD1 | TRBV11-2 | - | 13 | CASSYDRDYGYTF | TGTGCCAGCAGTTACGACAGGGACTATGGCTACACCTTC
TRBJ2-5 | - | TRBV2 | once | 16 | CASSEGEGESQETQYF | TGTGCCAGCAGTGAAGGTGAAGGGGAAAGCCAAGAGACCCAGTACTTC
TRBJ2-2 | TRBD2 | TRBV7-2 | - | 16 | CASSLAGGTNTGELFF | TGTGCCAGCAGCTTAGCGGGGGGGACGAACACCGGGGAGCTGTTTTTT
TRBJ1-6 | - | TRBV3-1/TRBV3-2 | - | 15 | CASSLTDSYNSPLHF | TGTGCCAGCAGCTTAACGGACAGTTATAATTCACCCCTCCACTTT
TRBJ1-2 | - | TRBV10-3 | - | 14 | CAISEGRVVDGYTF | TGTGCCATCAGTGAGGGCAGGGTAGTGGATGGCTACACCTTC
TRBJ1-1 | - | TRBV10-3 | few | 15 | CATSPGTDLNTEAFF | TGTGCCACCAGTCCCGGGACTGATTTGAACACTGAAGCTTTCTTT
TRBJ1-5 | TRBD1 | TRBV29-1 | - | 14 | CSVEDGTGNQPQHF | TGCAGCGTTGAAGACGGGACAGGTAATCAGCCCCAGCATTTT
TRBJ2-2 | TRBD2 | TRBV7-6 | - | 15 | CASSPALAATGELFF | TGTGCCAGCAGCCCCGCGCTAGCGGCCACCGGGGAGCTGTTTTTT
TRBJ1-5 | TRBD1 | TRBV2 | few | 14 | CASNPTGVLRPQHF | TGTGCCAGCAATCCCACAGGGGTTCTCCGGCCCCAGCATTTT